This T cell receptor beta chain was retrieved from a study of shared clonotypes between healthy human individuals. Sequenced by immunoSEQ multiplex PCR; TCRdb stores in-frame clones only, minus some. The sample contains hundreds of thousands of clones, about 96% of which appear only once. Naivety among CD8 cells was defined by CD45RO negativity and positive CCR7 selection, thereby excluding terminally differentiated effector memory CD45RA+ cells. The CDR3 is made up of 19 amino acids. The V segment lost 0 bases and the J segment 0 bases; nucleotides outside the gene matches: 11. CDR1 and CDR2 from the germline V gene are SGDLS and YYNGEE.

The chain joins TRBV9 to TRBJ2-5, with 10 bases fitting TRBD2. The sequence came from a woman in her twenties or thirties in good health. What was sequenced was naive CD8+ T cells sorted from blood. The CDR3 protein is CASSVDPGTSVPYQETQYF. DNA for the CDR3: TGTGCCAGCAGCGTAGATCCCGGGACTAGCGTCCCGTACCAAGAGACCCAGTACTTC.